These T cell receptor beta chains were read from a single sample in a study of blood T cell repertoires in COVID-19. TCRdb's table, derived via immunoSEQ multiplex PCR, lists solely in-frame clones and lacks some. The data show roughly 400,000 clones, roughly 88% seen once. The sample comprised PBMCs or T cells enriched from blood (not recorded which). These receptors all stem from a woman between 18 and 30 years old who had been exposed to COVID-19. The CDR3 runs from the conserved cysteine through the conserved F or W. The D gene is left open where the match is weak. Where a row states a size, it is once, few, many or the class of an expanded clone; other rows omit it.

cdr3_aa	cdr3_nt	d_call	j_call	clone_size	v_call
CASSFVTSGEQYF	TGTGCCAGCAGCTTCGTGACTTCTGGCGAGCAGTACTTC	NA	TRBJ2-7	NA	TRBV7-2
CSVVGIAGVGGELFF	TGCAGCGTTGTCGGGATAGCGGGAGTGGGCGGGGAGCTGTTTTTT	TRBD2	TRBJ2-2	NA	TRBV29-1
CASIQGPSREQYF	TGTGCCAGCATCCAGGGGCCCTCTAGGGAGCAGTACTTC	NA	TRBJ2-7	NA	TRBV28
CASSYIMRSGRAGTQYF	TGTGCCAGCAGCTATATAATGAGGAGCGGGAGGGCCGGTACGCAGTATTTT	TRBD2	TRBJ2-3	NA	TRBV11-2
CASSPTSGYEQYF	TGTGCCAGCAGCCCGACTAGCGGCTACGAGCAGTACTTC	TRBD2	TRBJ2-7	NA	TRBV12-3/TRBV12-4
CASRTGDAFREQFF	TGTGCCAGCAGAACAGGGGACGCATTCCGTGAGCAGTTCTTC	TRBD1	TRBJ2-1	NA	TRBV7-8
CASSFEGGTEAFF	TGTGCCAGCAGCTTTGAGGGGGGGACTGAAGCTTTCTTT	NA	TRBJ1-1	NA	TRBV5-4
CSASGLTSYNSPLHF	TGCAGTGCTAGTGGACTTACTTCGTACAATTCACCCCTCCACTTT	NA	TRBJ1-6	NA	TRBV20-1
CASSLMQDAPYGYTF	TGTGCCAGCAGTTTGATGCAGGATGCACCTTATGGCTACACCTTC	NA	TRBJ1-2	NA	TRBV28
CASSQDPGLIGSPLHF	TGTGCCAGCAGCCAAGATCCAGGACTCATCGGGTCACCCCTCCACTTT	NA	TRBJ1-6	NA	TRBV4-2
CASSPSDRTQPQHF	TGTGCCAGCAGTCCGTCGGACAGGACTCAGCCCCAGCATTTT	TRBD1	TRBJ1-5	NA	TRBV6-5
CASSTSRETQYF	TGTGCCAGCTCAACGTCCCGGGAGACCCAGTACTTC	NA	TRBJ2-5	NA	TRBV18
CAWGNLAGGTDTQYF	TGTGCCTGGGGTAATCTAGCGGGGGGGACAGATACGCAGTATTTT	TRBD2	TRBJ2-3	NA	TRBV30
CASSIQASGGEKLFF	TGTGCCAGCAGTATACAGGCGTCCGGGGGGGAAAAACTGTTTTTT	NA	TRBJ1-4	NA	TRBV2
CASSAAKITEAFF	TGTGCCAGCAGTGCCGCGAAGATCACTGAAGCTTTCTTT	NA	TRBJ1-1	NA	TRBV2
CASSLDTYEQYF	TGTGCCAGCAGTTTGGACACCTACGAGCAGTACTTC	NA	TRBJ2-7	NA	TRBV28
CASSPGTGNSPLHF	TGCGCCAGCAGCCCTGGGACAGGGAATTCACCCCTCCACTTT	TRBD1	TRBJ1-6	NA	TRBV5-1
CASSQAWTSQYEQYF	TGTGCCAGCAGCCAAGCGTGGACTAGCCAGTACGAGCAGTACTTC	TRBD2	TRBJ2-7	NA	TRBV3-1/TRBV3-2
CASSELAGVRTSEQYF	TGTGCCAGCAGTGAATTAGCCGGGGTCCGGACTTCCGAGCAGTACTTC	NA	TRBJ2-7	NA	TRBV6-1
CASSPGGESNQPQHF	TGTGCCAGCAGTCCGGGGGGAGAAAGCAATCAGCCCCAGCATTTT	NA	TRBJ1-5	NA	TRBV28
CASSLTAEKLFF	TGTGCCAGCAGCTTGACAGCTGAAAAACTGTTTTTT	NA	TRBJ1-4	NA	TRBV7-9
CASRASSGSTDTQYF	TGTGCCAGCAGAGCCTCTAGCGGAAGCACAGATACGCAGTATTTT	TRBD2	TRBJ2-3	NA	TRBV6-5
CASSLGQSTSYEQYF	TGTGCCAGCAGTCTCGGACAGTCGACCTCCTACGAGCAGTACTTC	NA	TRBJ2-7	NA	TRBV28
CSVTRQPNTEAFF	TGCAGCGTGACTAGACAGCCGAACACTGAAGCTTTCTTT	NA	TRBJ1-1	NA	TRBV29-1
CASSPQGGNQPQHF	TGTGCCAGCAGTCCACAGGGCGGTAATCAGCCCCAGCATTTT	NA	TRBJ1-5	NA	TRBV28
CASSPPPTGQGADGGYTF	TGTGCCAGCAGCCCCCCTCCCACCGGACAGGGGGCTGATGGTGGCTACACCTTC	TRBD1	TRBJ1-2	NA	TRBV7-8
CASSFDRGHSGANVLTF	TGTGCCAGCAGCTTCGACAGGGGGCACTCTGGGGCCAACGTCCTGACTTTC	TRBD1	TRBJ2-6	once	TRBV7-9
CASSRLESYEQYF	TGTGCCAGCAGCCGTCTTGAGTCCTACGAGCAGTACTTC	NA	TRBJ2-7	NA	TRBV7-2
CASSFDRGSNQPQHF	TGTGCCAGCAGCTTCGACAGGGGTAGCAATCAGCCCCAGCATTTT	TRBD1	TRBJ1-5	NA	TRBV5-8
CASSSFPLQANTEAFF	TGTGCCAGCAGCTCATTCCCTCTGCAGGCGAACACTGAAGCTTTCTTT	NA	TRBJ1-1	NA	TRBV13
CASTVAGGYNEQFF	TGTGCCAGCACGGTAGCGGGGGGTTACAATGAGCAGTTCTTC	TRBD2	TRBJ2-1	NA	TRBV25-1
CASSLRLAGGGTDTQYF	TGCGCCAGCAGCCTCCGCCTAGCGGGAGGAGGGACAGATACGCAGTATTTT	TRBD2	TRBJ2-3	NA	TRBV4-1
CASSPHSPSGELFF	TGTGCCAGCAGCCCCCACAGTCCCAGCGGGGAGCTGTTTTTT	NA	TRBJ2-2	few	TRBV7-8
CASSTGLAGSYNEQFF	TGTGCCAGCTCAACGGGACTAGCGGGCAGCTACAATGAGCAGTTCTTC	TRBD2	TRBJ2-1	NA	TRBV18
CASSLGAGQGHQPQHF	TGTGCCAGCAGTTTAGGGGCAGGGCAGGGTCATCAGCCCCAGCATTTT	NA	TRBJ1-5	NA	TRBV27
CASSIDHWTGGAYFYGYTF	TGTGCCAGTAGTATAGATCACTGGACAGGGGGCGCCTACTTCTATGGCTACACCTTC	TRBD1	TRBJ1-2	NA	TRBV19
CASSFQETQYF	TGTGCCAGCAGTTTTCAGGAGACCCAGTACTTC	NA	TRBJ2-5	NA	TRBV28
CASSFQGGQGKNIQYF	TGTGCCAGCAGTTTTCAGGGGGGACAGGGGAAAAACATTCAGTACTTC	TRBD1	TRBJ2-4	once	TRBV27
CATSGRQGAGQGHGELFF	TGTGCCACCAGCGGAAGACAGGGGGCGGGACAGGGTCACGGGGAGCTGTTTTTT	TRBD1	TRBJ2-2	NA	TRBV15
CASSSAGDWDTQYF	TGTGCCAGCAGCTCCGCCGGGGATTGGGATACGCAGTATTTT	NA	TRBJ2-3	NA	TRBV11-3
CASSQRGAGELFF	TGTGCCAGCAGCCAAAGAGGCGCCGGGGAGCTGTTTTTT	NA	TRBJ2-2	few	TRBV3-1/TRBV3-2
CASQDRFNQPQHF	TGTGCCAGCCAAGACAGGTTCAATCAGCCCCAGCATTTT	NA	TRBJ1-5	NA	TRBV28
CASSYGREGNTEAFF	TGTGCCAGCAGTTACGGTAGGGAGGGGAACACTGAAGCTTTCTTT	NA	TRBJ1-1	once	TRBV6-5
CASSNGGARELFF	TGTGCCAGCAGCAACGGAGGGGCGCGGGAGCTGTTTTTT	NA	TRBJ2-2	NA	TRBV6-5
CASSKQGVNEKLFF	TGTGCCAGCAGCAAACAGGGAGTTAATGAAAAACTGTTTTTT	NA	TRBJ1-4	NA	TRBV6-6
CASTSKEPRSYNEQFF	TGTGCCAGCACGTCGAAAGAGCCCCGCTCCTACAATGAGCAGTTCTTC	NA	TRBJ2-1	NA	TRBV27
CASSHRDRGGELFF	TGTGCCAGTAGTCACCGGGACAGGGGAGGGGAGCTGTTTTTT	TRBD1	TRBJ2-2	NA	TRBV19
CASRSQGSNQPQHF	TGTGCCAGTAGATCACAGGGGAGCAATCAGCCCCAGCATTTT	TRBD1	TRBJ1-5	NA	TRBV19
CASSPGETGELFF	TGTGCCAGCAGCCCGGGAGAGACCGGGGAGCTGTTTTTT	NA	TRBJ2-2	NA	TRBV6-1
CASSLDRDNSPLHF	TGTGCCAGCAGCCTGGACAGGGATAATTCACCCCTCCACTTT	TRBD1	TRBJ1-6	NA	TRBV9
CASSPSGFSYEQYF	TGTGCCAGCAGTCCTAGCGGTTTCTCCTACGAGCAGTACTTC	TRBD2	TRBJ2-7	NA	TRBV6-5
CATLGGDYGYTF	TGTGCCACCCTGGGAGGGGACTATGGCTACACCTTC	NA	TRBJ1-2	NA	TRBV6-5
CASSQGGTEAFF	TGCGCCAGCAGCCAGGGCGGCACTGAAGCTTTCTTT	NA	TRBJ1-1	NA	TRBV5-1